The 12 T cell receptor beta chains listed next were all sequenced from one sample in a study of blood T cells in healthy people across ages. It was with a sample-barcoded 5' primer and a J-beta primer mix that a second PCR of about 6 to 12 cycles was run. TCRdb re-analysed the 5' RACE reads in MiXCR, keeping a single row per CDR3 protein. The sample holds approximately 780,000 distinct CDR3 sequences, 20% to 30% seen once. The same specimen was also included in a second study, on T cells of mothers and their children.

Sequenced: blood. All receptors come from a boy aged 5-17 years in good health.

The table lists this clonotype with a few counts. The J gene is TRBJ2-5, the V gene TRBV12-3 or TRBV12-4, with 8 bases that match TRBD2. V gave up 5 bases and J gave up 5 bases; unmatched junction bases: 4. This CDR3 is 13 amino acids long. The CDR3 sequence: CASSLSGMETQYF. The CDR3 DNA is TGTGCCAGCAGTCTTAGCGGGATGGAGACCCAGTACTTC.

CDR3 sequence reads: CSARQLYGYTF. DNA for the CDR3: TGCAGTGCTCGACAGCTATATGGCTACACCTTC. This chain uses TRBV20-1 with TRBJ1-2, with a tentative D call TRBD1 (5 bases). The CDR3 spans 11 residues. V was trimmed by 5 bases and J by 5 bases, leaving 9 bases between them. The germline gives CDR1 DFQATT, CDR2 SNEGSKA (reference sequence).

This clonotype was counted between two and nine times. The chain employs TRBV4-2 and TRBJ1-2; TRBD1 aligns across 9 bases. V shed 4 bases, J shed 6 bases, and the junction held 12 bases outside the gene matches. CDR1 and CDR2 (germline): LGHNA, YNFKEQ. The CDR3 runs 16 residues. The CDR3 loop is CASSPRQGGNLDGYTF. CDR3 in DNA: TGTGCCAGCAGCCCCCGACAGGGGGGGAATTTGGATGGCTACACCTTC.

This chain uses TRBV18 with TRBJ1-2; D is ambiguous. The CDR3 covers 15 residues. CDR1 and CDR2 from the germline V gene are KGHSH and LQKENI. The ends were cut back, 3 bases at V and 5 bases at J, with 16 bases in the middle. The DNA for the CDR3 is TGTGCCAGCTCACCCAGCGGAGGGCAAGGATATGGCTACACCTTC. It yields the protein CASSPSGGQGYGYTF.

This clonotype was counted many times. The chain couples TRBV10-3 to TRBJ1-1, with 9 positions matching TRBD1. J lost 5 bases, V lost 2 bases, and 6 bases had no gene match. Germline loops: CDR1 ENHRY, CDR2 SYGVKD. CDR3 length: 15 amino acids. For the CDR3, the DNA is TGTGCCATCAGTGAGCCGGGACAGGGAATAACTGAAGCTTTCTTT. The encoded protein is CAISEPGQGITEAFF.

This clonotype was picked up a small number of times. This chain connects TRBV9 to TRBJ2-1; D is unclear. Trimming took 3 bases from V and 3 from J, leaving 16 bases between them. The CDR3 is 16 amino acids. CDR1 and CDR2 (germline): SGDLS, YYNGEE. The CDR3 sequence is CASSGRPSRNYNEQFF. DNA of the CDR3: TGTGCCAGCAGCGGAAGGCCCTCCCGAAACTACAATGAGCAGTTCTTC.

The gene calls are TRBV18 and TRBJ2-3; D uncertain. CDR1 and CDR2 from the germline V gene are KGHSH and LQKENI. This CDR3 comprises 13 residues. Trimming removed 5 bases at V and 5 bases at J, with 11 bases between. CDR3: CASSSRNGDTQYF. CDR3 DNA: TGTGCCAGCTCATCGCGAAATGGAGATACGCAGTATTTT. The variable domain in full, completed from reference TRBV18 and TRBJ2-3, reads NAGVMQNPRHLVRRRGQEARLRCSPMKGHSHVYWYRQLPEEGLKFMVYLQKENIIDESGMPKERFSAEFPKEGPSILRIQQVVRGDSAAYFCASSSRNGDTQYFGPGTRLTVL.

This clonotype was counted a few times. CDR3 coding DNA: TGCAGTGCTACCACTACAGGGGGCGGCAATCAGCCCCAGCATTTT. Translated, it gives CSATTTGGGNQPQHF. The rearrangement joins TRBV20-1 to TRBJ1-5; TRBD1 matches at 9 bases. Germline lookup yields CDR1 DFQATT and CDR2 SNEGSKA (reference sequence). J lost 2 bases, V lost 4 bases, and 6 bases had no gene match. CDR3 length: 15 residues.

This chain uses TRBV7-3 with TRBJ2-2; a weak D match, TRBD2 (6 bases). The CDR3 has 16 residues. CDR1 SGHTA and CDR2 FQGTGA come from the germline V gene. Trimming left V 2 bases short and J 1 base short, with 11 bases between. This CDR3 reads CASSLSGVLNTGELFF. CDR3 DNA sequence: TGTGCCAGCAGCTTATCGGGGGTACTGAACACCGGGGAGCTGTTTTTT.

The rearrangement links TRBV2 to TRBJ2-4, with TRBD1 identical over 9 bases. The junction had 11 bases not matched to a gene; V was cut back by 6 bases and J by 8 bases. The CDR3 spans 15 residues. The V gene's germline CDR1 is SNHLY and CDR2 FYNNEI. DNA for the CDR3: TGTGCCAGCAGGGATGGTACAGGGGGCCTGGACATTCAGTACTTC. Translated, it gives CASRDGTGGLDIQYF. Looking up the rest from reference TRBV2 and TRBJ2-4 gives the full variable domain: EPEVTQTPSHQVTQMGQEVILRCVPISNHLYFYWYRQILGQKVEFLVSFYNNEISEKSEIFDDQFSVERPDGSNFTLKIRSTKLEDSAMYFCASRDGTGGLDIQYFGAGTRLSVL.

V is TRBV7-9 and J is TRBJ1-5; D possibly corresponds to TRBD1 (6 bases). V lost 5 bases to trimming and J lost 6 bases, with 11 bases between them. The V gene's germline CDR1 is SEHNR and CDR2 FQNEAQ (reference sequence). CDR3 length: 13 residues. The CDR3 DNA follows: TGTGCCAGCAGCAAAGGGGGGATTCAGCCCCAGCATTTT. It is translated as CASSKGGIQPQHF.

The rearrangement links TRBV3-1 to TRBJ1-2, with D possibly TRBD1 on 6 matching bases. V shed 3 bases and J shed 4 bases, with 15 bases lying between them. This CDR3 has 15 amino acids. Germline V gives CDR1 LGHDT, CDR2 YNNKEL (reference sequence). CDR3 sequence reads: CASSHARTALYGYTF. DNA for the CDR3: TGTGCCAGCAGCCACGCCAGGACAGCCCTCTATGGCTACACCTTC.